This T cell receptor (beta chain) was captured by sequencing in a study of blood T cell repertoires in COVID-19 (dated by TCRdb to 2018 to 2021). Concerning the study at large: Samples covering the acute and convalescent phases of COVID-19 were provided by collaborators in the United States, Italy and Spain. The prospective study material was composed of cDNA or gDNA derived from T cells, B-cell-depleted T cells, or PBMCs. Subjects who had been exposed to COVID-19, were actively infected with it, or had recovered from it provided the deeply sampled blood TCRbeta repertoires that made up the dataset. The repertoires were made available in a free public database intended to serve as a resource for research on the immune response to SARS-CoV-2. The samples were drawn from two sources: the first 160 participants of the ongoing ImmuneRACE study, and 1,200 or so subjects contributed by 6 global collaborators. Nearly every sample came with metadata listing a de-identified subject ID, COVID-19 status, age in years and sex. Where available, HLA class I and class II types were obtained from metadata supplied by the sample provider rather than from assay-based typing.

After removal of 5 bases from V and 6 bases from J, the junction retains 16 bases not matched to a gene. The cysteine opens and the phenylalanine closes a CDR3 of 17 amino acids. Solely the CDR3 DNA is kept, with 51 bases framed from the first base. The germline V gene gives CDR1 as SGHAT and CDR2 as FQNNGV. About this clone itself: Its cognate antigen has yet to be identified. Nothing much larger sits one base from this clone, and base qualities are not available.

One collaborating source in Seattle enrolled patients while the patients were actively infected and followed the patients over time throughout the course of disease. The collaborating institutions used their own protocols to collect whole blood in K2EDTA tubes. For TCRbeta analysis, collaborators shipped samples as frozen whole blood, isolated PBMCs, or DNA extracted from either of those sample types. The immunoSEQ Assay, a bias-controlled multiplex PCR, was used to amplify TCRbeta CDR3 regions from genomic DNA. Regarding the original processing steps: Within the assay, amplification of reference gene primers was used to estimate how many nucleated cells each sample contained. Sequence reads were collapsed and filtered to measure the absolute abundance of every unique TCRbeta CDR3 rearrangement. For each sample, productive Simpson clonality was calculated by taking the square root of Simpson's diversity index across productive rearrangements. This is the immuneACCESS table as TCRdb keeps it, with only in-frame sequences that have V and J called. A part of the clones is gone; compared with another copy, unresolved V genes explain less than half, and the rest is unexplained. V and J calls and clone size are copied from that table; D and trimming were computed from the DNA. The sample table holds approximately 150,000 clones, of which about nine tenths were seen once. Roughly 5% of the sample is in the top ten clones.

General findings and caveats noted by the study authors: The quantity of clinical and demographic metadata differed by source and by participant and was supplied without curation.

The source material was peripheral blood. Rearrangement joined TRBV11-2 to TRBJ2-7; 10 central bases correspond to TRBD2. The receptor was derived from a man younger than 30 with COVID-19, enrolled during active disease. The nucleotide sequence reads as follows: TGTGCCAGCAGCAAAGGGACTAGCGACAGAAACGGGCCCGAGCAGTACTTC. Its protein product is CASSKGTSDRNGPEQYF.